What follows is one T cell receptor beta chain and its context. These data belong to a study of blood T cell repertoires in COVID-19. Study-wide context: Collection of acute and convalescent COVID-19 samples took place in the United States, Italy and Spain. Sources were T cells, B-cell-depleted T cells, or PBMCs; the material itself was cDNA or gDNA.

V lost 2 bases, J lost 1 base, and 14 bases lay in between. Looked up from germline, CDR1 is SGHTA and CDR2 is FQGNSA. This CDR3 region has 16 residues. In the original processing: Using reference gene primer amplification, nucleated cell counts were estimated. Sequencing used immunoSEQ multiplex PCR; TCRdb keeps in-frame clones, though not all of them. V and J calls and clone size are given by that table; D and trimming were obtained from the DNA. Among under 45,000 clones listed, about 87% were seen once. Material: peripheral blood. This chain joins TRBV7-2 and TRBJ2-5; a possible D gene is TRBD2 (6 bases). The TCR comes from a woman aged 40 to 55 with acute or convalescent COVID-19. CDR3 amino acids: CASSLYVWRGQETQYF. For the CDR3, the DNA is TGTGCCAGCAGCTTATACGTATGGCGGGGCCAAGAGACCCAGTACTTC.